This TCR beta chain derives from a study of cytomegalovirus exposure and HLA in healthy donors. Researchers ran the PCR with 60 Vbeta and 13 Jbeta primers. Produced via immunoSEQ multiplex PCR; TCRdb's table is partial and in-frame only. This sample has 90,000 to 140,000 clones; approximately 86% occur once, and the top ten carry about 6.3%. This TCR came from a man aged 18 to 30 in good health and CMV-seronegative. Sample: PBMCs.

Here the CDR3 reads CASRDFGYEQYF. For the CDR3, the DNA is TGTGCCAGCCGGGACTTCGGCTACGAGCAGTACTTC. The chain employs TRBV27 and TRBJ2-7, with D maybe TRBD2 (6 bases). Between the trimmed V and J ends, which lost 8 bases and 3 bases, there was a span of 11 bases. This CDR3 region has 12 residues. CDR1 is MNHEY and CDR2 is SMNVEV in the germline V gene (reference sequence).